This is a list of T cell receptor beta chains from one sample in a study of cytomegalovirus exposure and HLA in healthy donors. Sequencing was performed with immunoSEQ multiplex PCR; in TCRdb, only in-frame clones are kept and a portion is missing. The sample comprises over 200,000 clones, approximately 82% of which are singletons, and around 5.4% rests with the top ten. Sequences were obtained from PBMCs. These receptors were obtained from a young woman in good health and CMV-seronegative. Both conserved end residues are part of each CDR3.

>11|TRBV6-6|TRBJ1-4
CASRKNEKLFF
>14|TRBV2|TRBJ2-3
CASSYGAGGQGQYF
>14|TRBV13|TRBJ2-5
CASSERQGQETQYF
>11|TRBV2|TRBJ2-1
CASSPWDEQFF
>15|TRBV11-2|TRBJ2-2
CASSLAGVGSGELFF
>14|TRBV5-1|TRBJ1-2
CASSLHETGSGYTF
>15|TRBV11-3|TRBJ2-1
CASSLETGLGNEQFF
>11|TRBV2|TRBJ2-7
CASSGSHEQYF
>15|TRBV4-1|TRBJ1-2
CASSQRQGAHYGYTF
>15|TRBV30|TRBJ2-3
CAWSGSDSGTDTQYF
>18|TRBV5-6|TRBJ2-3
CASSAFPWTGIGTDTQYF
>11|TRBV11-3|TRBJ2-1
CASSRGNEQFF
>14|TRBV30|TRBJ1-3
CAWSVGTPGNTIYF